The T cell receptor beta chain described here comes from a study of blood T cell repertoires in COVID-19. Study-level background: The United States, Italy and Spain supplied acute and convalescent COVID-19 samples. T cells, B-cell-depleted T cells, or PBMCs provided the cDNA or gDNA that served as material.

Per the original methods: Scientists estimated how many nucleated cells there were by amplifying reference gene primers. Sequenced by immunoSEQ multiplex PCR; TCRdb stores in-frame clones only, minus some. D and trimming come from the DNA, and the V and J calls and clone size come from that table. In the table there are 200,000 to 250,000 clones, 88% of which are singletons. Germline V gives CDR1 SNHLY, CDR2 FYNNEI. The ends were cut back, 4 bases at V and 7 bases at J, with 16 bases in the middle. This CDR3 contains 14 residues. The sample consisted of peripheral blood. The V gene is TRBV2, the J gene TRBJ1-2, with a possible D match to TRBD1 (5 bases). The clonotype was recovered from a woman aged 55 to 70 with acute or convalescent COVID-19. The CDR3, as DNA: TGTGCCAGCAGTGTAGAGCAGGGATCCGGTGGCTACACCTTC. Its protein is CASSVEQGSGGYTF.